The 6 T cell receptor beta chains below all came from one sample that was sequenced in a study of shared clonotypes between healthy human individuals. The protocol was immunoSEQ multiplex PCR, while the TCRdb copy is restricted to in-frame clones and leaves out a portion. The profile covers some 2,400,000 clones, with more than 90% appearing a single time and 0.1% to 0.15% taken by the ten largest. Sequenced sample: naive CD4+ T cells sorted from blood. Sample subset: CD45RA+ positively selected. These receptors came from a man between 18 and 29 years old in good health.

CDR3 residues: CAISEGKSYEQYF. The DNA for the CDR3 is TGTGCCATCAGTGAGGGGAAGTCCTACGAGCAGTACTTC. The chain recombines TRBV10-3 with TRBJ2-7; D unclear. Germline values: CDR1 ENHRY, CDR2 SYGVKD. Trimming cost V 2 bases and J 1 base, with 6 bases left between them. The CDR3 consists of 13 residues.

V is TRBV4-1 and J is TRBJ1-1; 9 positions match TRBD1. CDR1 is MGHRA and CDR2 is YSYEKL in the germline V gene. The V gene end was trimmed by 5 bases and the J gene end by 4 bases; junction bases not matched to a gene: 8. This CDR3 spans 15 amino acids. CDR3 sequence reads: CASSSGQGLTTEAFF. CDR3 sequence (DNA): TGCGCCAGCAGCTCGGGACAGGGTCTTACCACTGAAGCTTTCTTT.

V usage is TRBV5-6 and J usage is TRBJ1-4, with D hard to call. CDR1 SGHDT and CDR2 YYEEEE come from the germline V gene. V lost 0 bases and J 11 bases, leaving 14 bases between the germline ends. The CDR3 totals 14 residues. The CDR3 loop reads CASSLDRGGGKLFF. The CDR3 region has the DNA TGTGCCAGCAGCTTGGATCGGGGAGGCGGGAAACTGTTTTTT.

J is TRBJ2-7 and V is TRBV9; 9 nucleotides match TRBD1. CDR1 SGDLS and CDR2 YYNGEE come from the germline V gene. Trimming removed 0 bases from V and 1 base from J; junction bases left unmatched: 5. The CDR3 consists of 16 residues. The CDR3 spells CASSVGGQGPSYEQYF. For the CDR3, the DNA is TGTGCCAGCAGCGTAGGGGGACAGGGCCCATCCTACGAGCAGTACTTC.

The CDR3 coding sequence is TGTGCCAGCAGGGGGGACACCCATAATGAAAAACTGTTTTTT. Encoded protein: CASRGDTHNEKLFF. The chain couples TRBV2 to TRBJ1-4; perhaps TRBD1 as D (6 bases). Germline lookup yields CDR1 SNHLY and CDR2 FYNNEI. Between the trimmed V and J ends, which lost 6 bases and 4 bases, there was a span of 12 bases. The CDR3 contains 14 residues.

The chain uses TRBV29-1 and TRBJ2-2; D is undetermined. The CDR3 has 17 residues. V was trimmed by 4 bases and J by 3 bases, leaving 21 bases between them. The V gene's germline CDR1 is SQVTM and CDR2 ANQGSEA. The DNA for the CDR3 is TGCAGCGTTGGTTGGGCTGAATCTCCGATTGACACCGGGGAGCTGTTTTTT. Translation: CSVGWAESPIDTGELFF.